The rows below give T cell receptor beta chains drawn from one sample of a study of blood T cell repertoires in COVID-19. Sequenced by immunoSEQ multiplex PCR; TCRdb stores in-frame clones only, minus some. The table lists around 160,000 clones, around four fifths of them singletons. Sequencing was done on a sample of peripheral blood. The receptor set was obtained from a human donor in a cohort sampled during active COVID-19. Both conserved end residues are part of each CDR3. Each record gives: CDR3 DNA, CDR3 protein, clone size, D gene, V gene, J gene. The D gene is left open where the match is weak. Only part of the rows carry a size: once, few, many, or a class if the clone is expanded.

cdr3_nt: TGTGCCAGCAGCGTACTAGCGGGGGGAGATACGCAGTATTTT; cdr3_aa: CASSVLAGGDTQYF; clone_size: .; d_call: TRBD2; v_call: TRBV9; j_call: TRBJ2-3
cdr3_nt: TGTGCCAGCAGTTTTAGCGGGGGGAACACCGGGGAGCTGTTTTTT; cdr3_aa: CASSFSGGNTGELFF; clone_size: .; d_call: TRBD2; v_call: TRBV27; j_call: TRBJ2-2
cdr3_nt: TGTGCCAGCTCACCAGGGGGGGGTTCACCCCTCCACTTT; cdr3_aa: CASSPGGGSPLHF; clone_size: .; d_call: .; v_call: TRBV18; j_call: TRBJ1-6
cdr3_nt: TGCGCCAGCAGTTACAGGGGAGGAGGTTTGATGAACACTGAAGCTTTCTTT; cdr3_aa: CASSYRGGGLMNTEAFF; clone_size: once; d_call: TRBD1; v_call: TRBV5-1; j_call: TRBJ1-1
cdr3_nt: TGCGCCAGCAGCTCCCTACCCGGGACGGAGGGTGGCTACACCTTC; cdr3_aa: CASSSLPGTEGGYTF; clone_size: .; d_call: .; v_call: TRBV5-1; j_call: TRBJ1-2
cdr3_nt: TGCAGCGGCATGACAGGGGGCAGCTCCTACGAGCAGTACTTC; cdr3_aa: CSGMTGGSSYEQYF; clone_size: .; d_call: TRBD1; v_call: TRBV29-1; j_call: TRBJ2-7
cdr3_nt: TGTGCCAGCAGCCAAGAGGAGGGGAATGGCTACACCTTC; cdr3_aa: CASSQEEGNGYTF; clone_size: few; d_call: .; v_call: TRBV3-1/TRBV3-2; j_call: TRBJ1-2
cdr3_nt: TGCGCCAGCAGCCCCGCCCCAGTGGGAGGCACAGATACGCAGTATTTT; cdr3_aa: CASSPAPVGGTDTQYF; clone_size: .; d_call: .; v_call: TRBV4-3; j_call: TRBJ2-3
cdr3_nt: TGTGCCAGCAGCCCCCAACAGGGGTTTAATGAAAAACTGTTTTTT; cdr3_aa: CASSPQQGFNEKLFF; clone_size: .; d_call: TRBD1; v_call: TRBV7-9; j_call: TRBJ1-4
cdr3_nt: TGCAGCGTTGAAGATCCGACTCGCACTGAAGCTTTCTTT; cdr3_aa: CSVEDPTRTEAFF; clone_size: .; d_call: .; v_call: TRBV29-1; j_call: TRBJ1-1
cdr3_nt: TGTGCCAGCTCGCTCCAGGGGATATCAAATCAGCCCCAGCATTTT; cdr3_aa: CASSLQGISNQPQHF; clone_size: .; d_call: .; v_call: TRBV18; j_call: TRBJ1-5
cdr3_nt: TGTGCCAGTAGTCCCACTAGGGCAGGGGATCTAGATACGCAGTATTTT; cdr3_aa: CASSPTRAGDLDTQYF; clone_size: .; d_call: .; v_call: TRBV19; j_call: TRBJ2-3
cdr3_nt: TGTGCCAGCAGTTTAGGAAGGGGGCTAGGCTACACCTTC; cdr3_aa: CASSLGRGLGYTF; clone_size: .; d_call: TRBD1; v_call: TRBV27; j_call: TRBJ1-2
cdr3_nt: TGCGCCAGCAGTGTCAGTCGGGGCAATCAGCCCCAGCATTTT; cdr3_aa: CASSVSRGNQPQHF; clone_size: .; d_call: .; v_call: TRBV10-2; j_call: TRBJ1-5
cdr3_nt: TGTGCCAGCAGTCTCCACAGGGGAACTAATGAAAAACTGTTTTTT; cdr3_aa: CASSLHRGTNEKLFF; clone_size: .; d_call: TRBD1; v_call: TRBV2; j_call: TRBJ1-4
cdr3_nt: TGTGCCAGCAGCCAATTGTGGAACACTGAAGCTTTCTTT; cdr3_aa: CASSQLWNTEAFF; clone_size: .; d_call: .; v_call: TRBV11-2; j_call: TRBJ1-1
cdr3_nt: TGTGCCAGCTCCTACGGACAGGGGGCGGGAACCGGGGAGCTGTTTTTT; cdr3_aa: CASSYGQGAGTGELFF; clone_size: .; d_call: TRBD1; v_call: TRBV11-3; j_call: TRBJ2-2
cdr3_nt: TGCGCCAGCAGGCCGGAGCTCCCGTTCGAGCAGTACTTC; cdr3_aa: CASRPELPFEQYF; clone_size: few; d_call: .; v_call: TRBV5-1; j_call: TRBJ2-7
cdr3_nt: TGTGCCAGCAGTTTGGGACATCGCTCCTATAATTCACCCCTCCACTTT; cdr3_aa: CASSLGHRSYNSPLHF; clone_size: .; d_call: .; v_call: TRBV6-5; j_call: TRBJ1-6
cdr3_nt: TGTGCCACCACCTTGACAGGGGGGATCAATGAGCAGTTCTTC; cdr3_aa: CATTLTGGINEQFF; clone_size: .; d_call: TRBD1; v_call: TRBV15; j_call: TRBJ2-1
cdr3_nt: TGTGCCAGCAGCCAAACAGGGGGCACTGAAGCTTTCTTT; cdr3_aa: CASSQTGGTEAFF; clone_size: .; d_call: TRBD1; v_call: TRBV7-3; j_call: TRBJ1-1
cdr3_nt: TGTGCCAGTAGTATCCCCAGGGCCCACTATGGCTACACCTTC; cdr3_aa: CASSIPRAHYGYTF; clone_size: .; d_call: .; v_call: TRBV19; j_call: TRBJ1-2
cdr3_nt: TGTGCCAGCAGTTACTCTATCGGCAGGGCAAGAGAGACCCAGTACTTC; cdr3_aa: CASSYSIGRARETQYF; clone_size: .; d_call: .; v_call: TRBV6-5; j_call: TRBJ2-5
cdr3_nt: TGTGCCATCAGTGAGGAACAGGCGCCGGTGGGGGGCTACACCTTC; cdr3_aa: CAISEEQAPVGGYTF; clone_size: .; d_call: .; v_call: TRBV10-3; j_call: TRBJ1-2
cdr3_nt: TGTGCCAGCAGTTACTCTCCCGGGGGCTATGGCTACACCTTC; cdr3_aa: CASSYSPGGYGYTF; clone_size: .; d_call: .; v_call: TRBV6-5; j_call: TRBJ1-2
cdr3_nt: TGCGCCAGCAGCAGCGGGACCCTAGGAGATACGCAGTATTTT; cdr3_aa: CASSSGTLGDTQYF; clone_size: .; d_call: TRBD2; v_call: TRBV5-1; j_call: TRBJ2-3
cdr3_nt: TGTGCCAGCAGTTACCCGACAGGGGGGAACACCGGGGAGCTGTTTTTT; cdr3_aa: CASSYPTGGNTGELFF; clone_size: .; d_call: TRBD1; v_call: TRBV6-5; j_call: TRBJ2-2
cdr3_nt: TGTGCCAGCAGCTTAGGTTTGGGAGGCACTGAAGCTTTCTTT; cdr3_aa: CASSLGLGGTEAFF; clone_size: .; d_call: .; v_call: TRBV7-8; j_call: TRBJ1-1
cdr3_nt: TGTGCCAGCAGCCCAGGACAAAACACTGAAGCTTTCTTT; cdr3_aa: CASSPGQNTEAFF; clone_size: .; d_call: .; v_call: TRBV5-4; j_call: TRBJ1-1
cdr3_nt: TGTGCCAGCAGTGACGGCTTTACGGGAAAGGGGCAGTACTTC; cdr3_aa: CASSDGFTGKGQYF; clone_size: .; d_call: .; v_call: TRBV6-2/TRBV6-3; j_call: TRBJ2-7
cdr3_nt: TGTGCCAGTAGCCGTTTCCCGGGACAGGGGGTCTCGGCTAATGAAAAACTGTTTTTT; cdr3_aa: CASSRFPGQGVSANEKLFF; clone_size: .; d_call: TRBD1; v_call: TRBV3-1/TRBV3-2; j_call: TRBJ1-4
cdr3_nt: TGTGCCAGCAGCCGCACATCTTCTGGAAACACCATATATTTT; cdr3_aa: CASSRTSSGNTIYF; clone_size: .; d_call: .; v_call: TRBV3-1/TRBV3-2; j_call: TRBJ1-3
cdr3_nt: TGCGCCAGCAGCCAAGCAGGGGGTGGCAATCAGCCCCAGCATTTT; cdr3_aa: CASSQAGGGNQPQHF; clone_size: .; d_call: TRBD1; v_call: TRBV4-1; j_call: TRBJ1-5
cdr3_nt: TGTGCCAGCAGCTCACGGGACACCCTTAGGGATGAGCAGTTCTTC; cdr3_aa: CASSSRDTLRDEQFF; clone_size: .; d_call: .; v_call: TRBV7-2; j_call: TRBJ2-1
cdr3_nt: TGTGCCAGCAGCCCCCCAGGGTCCAGACCCCTCCACTTT; cdr3_aa: CASSPPGSRPLHF; clone_size: .; d_call: .; v_call: TRBV27; j_call: TRBJ1-6
cdr3_nt: TGTGCCAGCAACTTACTGGACAGGGGGGAGTATGGCTACACCTTC; cdr3_aa: CASNLLDRGEYGYTF; clone_size: .; d_call: TRBD1; v_call: TRBV11-2; j_call: TRBJ1-2
cdr3_nt: TGTGCCAGCAGCCAGGGAGGGGGCAATCAGCCCCAGCATTTT; cdr3_aa: CASSQGGGNQPQHF; clone_size: .; d_call: .; v_call: TRBV3-1/TRBV3-2; j_call: TRBJ1-5
cdr3_nt: TGTGCCAGCAATTCCTACAGGGCCCGGGGCACTGAAGCTTTCTTT; cdr3_aa: CASNSYRARGTEAFF; clone_size: .; d_call: .; v_call: TRBV6-6; j_call: TRBJ1-1
cdr3_nt: TGTGCCTGTGGGACAGATGTAAAGGGCTACACCTTC; cdr3_aa: CACGTDVKGYTF; clone_size: .; d_call: TRBD1; v_call: TRBV30; j_call: TRBJ1-2
cdr3_nt: TGTGCCAGCAGCTCCACGGACAGGGTCACAGATACGCAGTATTTT; cdr3_aa: CASSSTDRVTDTQYF; clone_size: once; d_call: TRBD1; v_call: TRBV7-8; j_call: TRBJ2-3
cdr3_nt: TGTGCCTGGGACAGGGGAATAGGAGATACGCAGTATTTT; cdr3_aa: CAWDRGIGDTQYF; clone_size: .; d_call: TRBD1; v_call: TRBV30; j_call: TRBJ2-3
cdr3_nt: TGTGCCAGCAGGGGACAGTTGAACACTGAAGCTTTCTTT; cdr3_aa: CASRGQLNTEAFF; clone_size: few; d_call: TRBD1; v_call: TRBV5-4; j_call: TRBJ1-1
cdr3_nt: TGCGCCAGCAGCCTGCTTGAGGGACAGGGGTATGGCTACACCTTC; cdr3_aa: CASSLLEGQGYGYTF; clone_size: .; d_call: TRBD1; v_call: TRBV4-1; j_call: TRBJ1-2
cdr3_nt: TGTGCCGCCCGCGGCGGGGGGGCCTGGTTCTTC; cdr3_aa: CAARGGGAWFF; clone_size: .; d_call: TRBD2; v_call: TRBV6-4; j_call: TRBJ2-1
cdr3_nt: TGTGCCAGCAGCTTCACAGGGAAACGGATCGGGGAGCTGTTTTTT; cdr3_aa: CASSFTGKRIGELFF; clone_size: .; d_call: .; v_call: TRBV9; j_call: TRBJ2-2
cdr3_nt: TGTGCCAGCAGCCGTCGGACATTGAATCAGCCCCAGCATTTT; cdr3_aa: CASSRRTLNQPQHF; clone_size: .; d_call: .; v_call: TRBV5-6; j_call: TRBJ1-5